This TCR beta chain came from a study of control samples from healthy donors and cancer patients. Sequencing was performed with immunoSEQ multiplex PCR; in TCRdb, only in-frame clones are kept and a portion is missing. Among some 120,000 clones listed, 85% to 95% were seen once. In germline, CDR1 is MNHNY, CDR2 SVGAGI (reference sequence). The ends were cut back, 4 bases at V and 2 bases at J, with 14 bases in the middle. There are 15 residues in the CDR3. Sequenced: blood. The genes are TRBV6-6 and TRBJ1-2, with D possibly being TRBD1 (6 bases). The TCR originated in a man aged 18 to 29 in good health. CDR3 region: CASSSPRGKNYGYTF. Written as DNA, the CDR3 is TGTGCCAGCAGTTCCCCCAGGGGAAAGAACTATGGCTACACCTTC.